This record covers a single TCR beta chain. Its antigen is still unknown. The authors' processing: A per-sample median of about 95,000 TCRs was observed, with counts ranging from roughly 23,224 to 750,000. Via MiXCR, TCRdb re-called the RACE reads, giving one row per CDR3 protein. Clone size and V and J calls follow TCRdb, not the original study. This table has 96,000 or so distinct CDR3 sequences, about 9% appearing once. The CDR3 is 13 residues long. V gave up 5 bases and J gave up 4 bases; unmatched junction bases: 3. This record comes from a study of human T cells and chemical hapten exposure. Study as a whole: Patients additionally received therapeutic doses of diphenylcyclopropenone on the scalp once a week, and this continued throughout the approximately 23-week study. Broader study findings: Relative to controls, expanded TCRs formed significantly more large CDR3 similarity clusters. With DPC sensitization, TCRs exceeding 1 in 1000 frequency showed no change.

Time point defined: patch test 2, 6 weeks after DPC sensitization. The treatment: therapeutic diphenylcyclopropenone sensitization with weekly scalp DPC. The gene calls are TRBV12-3 or TRBV12-4 and TRBJ1-2; TRBD1 matches at 8 bases. Sequencing used whole blood, obtained in connection with sensitization to the hapten diphenylcyclopropenone (DPC). This TCR came from a middle-aged woman with alopecia areata. Some clones in this sample may be carry-over from other donors' samples. The CDR3 DNA sequence: TGTGCCAGCAGTCCGACAGGGGTCTATGGCTACACCTTC. Translation gives CASSPTGVYGYTF.